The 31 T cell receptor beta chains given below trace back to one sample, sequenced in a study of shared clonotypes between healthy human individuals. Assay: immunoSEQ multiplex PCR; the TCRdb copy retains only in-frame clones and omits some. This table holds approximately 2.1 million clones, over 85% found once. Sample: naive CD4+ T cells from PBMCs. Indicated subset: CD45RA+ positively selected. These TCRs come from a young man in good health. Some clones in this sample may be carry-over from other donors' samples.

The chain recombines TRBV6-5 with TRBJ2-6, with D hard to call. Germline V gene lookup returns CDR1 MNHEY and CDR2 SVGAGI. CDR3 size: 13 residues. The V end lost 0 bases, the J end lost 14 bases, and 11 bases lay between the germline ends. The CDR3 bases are TGTGCCAGCAGTTACTCTGCCCTTTCGATCCTGACTTTC. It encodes CASSYSALSILTF.

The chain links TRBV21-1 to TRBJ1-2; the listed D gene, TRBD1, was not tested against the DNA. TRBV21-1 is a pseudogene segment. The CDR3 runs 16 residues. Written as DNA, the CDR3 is TGTGCCAGCAGAAACCGGGACAGACCTGCTAACTATGGCTACACCTTC. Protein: CASRNRDRPANYGYTF.

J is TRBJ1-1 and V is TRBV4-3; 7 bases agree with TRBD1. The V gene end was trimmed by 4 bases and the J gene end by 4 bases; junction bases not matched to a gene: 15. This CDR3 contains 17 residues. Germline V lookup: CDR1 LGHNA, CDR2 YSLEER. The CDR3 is CASSLGYVRGGGTEAFF. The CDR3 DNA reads TGCGCCAGCAGCCTCGGGTACGTCAGGGGGGGTGGCACTGAAGCTTTCTTT.

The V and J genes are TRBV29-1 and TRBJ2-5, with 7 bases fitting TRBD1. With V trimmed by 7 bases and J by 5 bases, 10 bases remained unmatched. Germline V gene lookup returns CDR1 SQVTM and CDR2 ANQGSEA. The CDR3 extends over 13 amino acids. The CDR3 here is CSGRGQARETQYF. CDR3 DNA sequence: TGCAGCGGCCGCGGACAGGCGAGGGAGACCCAGTACTTC.

The CDR3 bases are TGCGCCAGCAGCTTGGGGACTGTCACTAGCACAGATACGCAGTATTTT. Protein: CASSLGTVTSTDTQYF. This chain connects TRBV5-1 to TRBJ2-3, with a weak D call TRBD2 (5 bases). Germline CDR1 SGHRS, CDR2 YFSETQ. The CDR3 loop spans 16 amino acids. The ends were cut back, 0 bases at V and 0 bases at J, with 11 bases in the middle.

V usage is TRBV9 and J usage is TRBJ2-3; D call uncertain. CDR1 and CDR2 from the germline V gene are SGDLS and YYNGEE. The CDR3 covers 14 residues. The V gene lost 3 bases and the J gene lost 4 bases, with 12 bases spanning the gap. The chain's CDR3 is CASSGPLRADTQYF. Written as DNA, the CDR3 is TGTGCCAGCAGCGGACCCCTCCGCGCAGATACGCAGTATTTT.

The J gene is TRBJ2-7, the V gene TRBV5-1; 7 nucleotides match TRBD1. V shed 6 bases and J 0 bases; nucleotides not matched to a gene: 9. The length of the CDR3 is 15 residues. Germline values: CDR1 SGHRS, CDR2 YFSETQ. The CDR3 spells CASKPTGDPSYEQYF. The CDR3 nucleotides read TGCGCCAGCAAACCAACAGGGGACCCCTCCTACGAGCAGTACTTC. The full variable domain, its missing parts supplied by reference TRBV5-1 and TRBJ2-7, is KAGVTQTPRYLIKTRGQQVTLSCSPISGHRSVSWYQQTPGQGLQFLFEYFSETQRNKGNFPGRFSGRQFSNSRSEMNVSTLELGDSALYLCASKPTGDPSYEQYFGPGTRLTVT.

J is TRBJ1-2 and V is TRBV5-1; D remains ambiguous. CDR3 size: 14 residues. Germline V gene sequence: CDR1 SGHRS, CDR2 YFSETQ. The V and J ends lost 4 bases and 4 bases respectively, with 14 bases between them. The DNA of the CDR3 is TGCGCCAGCAGCCTAAGTGACACGGGCTATGGCTACACCTTC. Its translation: CASSLSDTGYGYTF.

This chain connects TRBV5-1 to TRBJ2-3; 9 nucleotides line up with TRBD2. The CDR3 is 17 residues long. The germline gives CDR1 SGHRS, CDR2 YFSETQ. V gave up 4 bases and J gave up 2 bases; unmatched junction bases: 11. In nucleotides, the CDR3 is TGCGCCAGCAGCGTGGCCCGGGCTAGCGGGAACACAGATACGCAGTATTTT. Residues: CASSVARASGNTDTQYF.

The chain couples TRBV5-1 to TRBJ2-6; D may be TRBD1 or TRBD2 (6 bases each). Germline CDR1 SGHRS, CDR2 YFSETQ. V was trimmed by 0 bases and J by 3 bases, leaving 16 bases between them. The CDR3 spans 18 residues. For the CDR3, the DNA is TGCGCCAGCAGCTTGGGGTCCCAGGGGAGGATTGGGGCCAACGTCCTGACTTTC. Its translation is CASSLGSQGRIGANVLTF.

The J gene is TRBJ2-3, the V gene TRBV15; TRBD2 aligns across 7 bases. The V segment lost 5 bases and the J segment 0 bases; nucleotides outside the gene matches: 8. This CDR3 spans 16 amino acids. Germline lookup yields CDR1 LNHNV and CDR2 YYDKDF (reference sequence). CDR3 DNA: TGTGCCACCAGCGGCCAAGCGGGATATAGCACAGATACGCAGTATTTT. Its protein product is CATSGQAGYSTDTQYF.

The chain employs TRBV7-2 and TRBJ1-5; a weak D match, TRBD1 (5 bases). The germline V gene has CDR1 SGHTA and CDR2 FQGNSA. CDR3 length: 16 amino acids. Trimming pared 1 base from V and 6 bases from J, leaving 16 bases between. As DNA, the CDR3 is TGTGCCAGCAGCTTAGTCGCCCCAGGGCGCAGTCAGCCCCAGCATTTT. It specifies CASSLVAPGRSQPQHF.

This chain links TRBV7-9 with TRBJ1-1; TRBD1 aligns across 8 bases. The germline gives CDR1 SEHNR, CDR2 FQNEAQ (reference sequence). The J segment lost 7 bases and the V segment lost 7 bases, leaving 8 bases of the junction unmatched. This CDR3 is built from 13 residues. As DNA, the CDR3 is TGTGCCAGCACCGGACAGGGCCAGGGTGAAGCTTTCTTT. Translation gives CASTGQGQGEAFF.

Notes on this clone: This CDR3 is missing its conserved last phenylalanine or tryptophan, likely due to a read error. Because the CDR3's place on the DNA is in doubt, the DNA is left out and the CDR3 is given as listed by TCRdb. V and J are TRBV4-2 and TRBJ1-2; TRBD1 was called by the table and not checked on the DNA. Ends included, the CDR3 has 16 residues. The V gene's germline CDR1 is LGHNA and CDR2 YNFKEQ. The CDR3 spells CASSQAKFLGRPGDTL.

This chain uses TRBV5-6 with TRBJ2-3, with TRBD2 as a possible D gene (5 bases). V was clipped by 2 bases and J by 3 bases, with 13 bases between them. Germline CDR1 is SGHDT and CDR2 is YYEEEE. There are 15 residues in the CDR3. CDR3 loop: CASSFEEGATDTQYF. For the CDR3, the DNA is TGTGCCAGCAGCTTCGAAGAGGGAGCTACAGATACGCAGTATTTT.

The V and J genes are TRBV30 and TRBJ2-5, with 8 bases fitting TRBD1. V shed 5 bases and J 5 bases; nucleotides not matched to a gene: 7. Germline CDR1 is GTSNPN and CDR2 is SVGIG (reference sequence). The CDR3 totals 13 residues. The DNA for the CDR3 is TGTGCCTGGGCCCCCAGGGGGCGGGAGACCCAGTACTTC. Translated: CAWAPRGRETQYF.

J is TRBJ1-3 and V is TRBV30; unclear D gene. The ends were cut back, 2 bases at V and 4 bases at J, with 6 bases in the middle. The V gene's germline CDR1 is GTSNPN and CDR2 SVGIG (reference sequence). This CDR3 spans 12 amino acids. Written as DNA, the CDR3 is TGTGCCTGGAGTTCAGAGGGAAACACCATATATTTT. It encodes CAWSSEGNTIYF.

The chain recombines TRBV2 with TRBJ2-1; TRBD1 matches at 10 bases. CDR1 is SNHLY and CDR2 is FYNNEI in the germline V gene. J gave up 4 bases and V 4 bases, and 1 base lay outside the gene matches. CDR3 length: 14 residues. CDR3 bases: TGTGCCAGCAGTGGGGACAGGGGTTACAATGAGCAGTTCTTC. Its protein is CASSGDRGYNEQFF.

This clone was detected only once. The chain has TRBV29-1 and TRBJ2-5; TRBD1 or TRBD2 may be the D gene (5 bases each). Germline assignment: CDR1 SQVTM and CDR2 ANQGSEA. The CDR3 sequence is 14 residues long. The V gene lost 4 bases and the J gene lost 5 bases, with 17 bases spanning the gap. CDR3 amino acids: CSVGRTPGAETQYF. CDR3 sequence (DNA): TGCAGCGTTGGTAGGACACCCGGGGCGGAGACCCAGTACTTC.

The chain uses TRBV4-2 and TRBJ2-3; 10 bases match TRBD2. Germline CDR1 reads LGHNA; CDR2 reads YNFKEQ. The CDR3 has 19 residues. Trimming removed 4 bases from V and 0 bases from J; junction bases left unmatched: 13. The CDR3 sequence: CASSRESIAGGPSTDTQYF. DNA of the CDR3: TGTGCCAGCAGCCGAGAGTCGATAGCGGGAGGACCTAGCACAGATACGCAGTATTTT.

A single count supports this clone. The chain's CDR3 is CASSYSIPGMLFF. CDR3 nucleotide sequence: TGTGCCAGCAGTTACTCGATTCCGGGTATGCTGTTTTTT. The gene calls are TRBV6-5 and TRBJ1-4; D remains unclear. This CDR3 comprises 13 residues. The V end was cut by 0 bases, the J end by 14 bases, with 13 bases between. Germline V CDR1 and CDR2: MNHEY, SVGAGI.

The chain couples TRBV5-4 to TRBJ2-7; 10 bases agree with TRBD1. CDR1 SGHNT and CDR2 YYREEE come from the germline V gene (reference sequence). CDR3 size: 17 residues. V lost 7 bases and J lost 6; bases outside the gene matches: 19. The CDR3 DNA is TGTGCCAGCGGTTTTTCTAGGGTAGGGACAGGGGCCCCCGAGCAGTACTTC. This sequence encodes CASGFSRVGTGAPEQYF. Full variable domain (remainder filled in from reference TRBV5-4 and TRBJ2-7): ETGVTQSPTHLIKTRGQQVTLRCSSQSGHNTVSWYQQALGQGPQFIFQYYREEENGRGNFPPRFSGLQFPNYSSELNVNALELDDSALYLCASGFSRVGTGAPEQYFGPGTRLTVT.

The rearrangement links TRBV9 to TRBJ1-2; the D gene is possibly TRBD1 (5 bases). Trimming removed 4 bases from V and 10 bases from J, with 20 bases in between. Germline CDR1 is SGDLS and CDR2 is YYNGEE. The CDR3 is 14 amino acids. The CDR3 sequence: CASSPLLGGRDYTF. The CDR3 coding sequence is TGTGCCAGCAGCCCACTATTGGGGGGAAGGGACTACACCTTC.

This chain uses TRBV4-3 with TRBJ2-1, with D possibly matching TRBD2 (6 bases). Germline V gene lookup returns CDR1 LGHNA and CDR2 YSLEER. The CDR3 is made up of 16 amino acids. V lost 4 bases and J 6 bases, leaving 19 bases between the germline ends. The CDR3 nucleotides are TGCGCCAGCAGCCCCCGGCCGGGAGACCCCCTCAATGAGCAGTTCTTC. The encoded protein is CASSPRPGDPLNEQFF.

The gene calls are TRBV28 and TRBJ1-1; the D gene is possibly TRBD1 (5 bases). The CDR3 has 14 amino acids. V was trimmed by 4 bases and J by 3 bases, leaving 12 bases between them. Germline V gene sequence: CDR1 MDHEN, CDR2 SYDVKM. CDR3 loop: CASSSFYRYTEAFF. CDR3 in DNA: TGTGCCAGCAGTTCTTTCTACAGGTACACTGAAGCTTTCTTT.

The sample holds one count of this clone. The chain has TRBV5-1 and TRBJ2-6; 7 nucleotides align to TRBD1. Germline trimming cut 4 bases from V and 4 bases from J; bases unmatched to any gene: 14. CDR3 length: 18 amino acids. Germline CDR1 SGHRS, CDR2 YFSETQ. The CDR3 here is CASSVGQLFPSGANVLTF. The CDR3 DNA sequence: TGCGCCAGCAGCGTGGGACAGCTGTTCCCGTCCGGGGCCAACGTCCTGACTTTC.

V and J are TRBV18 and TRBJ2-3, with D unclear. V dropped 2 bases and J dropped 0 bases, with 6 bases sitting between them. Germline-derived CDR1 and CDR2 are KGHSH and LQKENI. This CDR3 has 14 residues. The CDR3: CASSPGFSTDTQYF. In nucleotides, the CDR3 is TGTGCCAGCTCACCAGGGTTCAGCACAGATACGCAGTATTTT.

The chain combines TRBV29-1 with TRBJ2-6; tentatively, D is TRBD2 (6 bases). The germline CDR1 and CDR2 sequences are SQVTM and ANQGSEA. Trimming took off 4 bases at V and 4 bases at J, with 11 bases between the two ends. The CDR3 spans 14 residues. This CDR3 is CSVVQGLGANVLTF. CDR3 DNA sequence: TGCAGCGTTGTTCAGGGACTGGGGGCCAACGTCCTGACTTTC.

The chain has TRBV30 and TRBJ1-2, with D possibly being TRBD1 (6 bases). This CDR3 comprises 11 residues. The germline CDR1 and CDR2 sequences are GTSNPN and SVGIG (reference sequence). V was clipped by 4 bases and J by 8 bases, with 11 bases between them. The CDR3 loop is CAWNQGLGYTF. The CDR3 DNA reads TGTGCCTGGAACCAGGGGTTGGGCTACACCTTC.

CDR3 DNA: TGTGCCAGCAGCTTATTCTCACCAGTCTCTGGAAACACCATATATTTT. The encoded protein is CASSLFSPVSGNTIYF. The chain joins TRBV7-2 to TRBJ1-3; D is unclear. Trimming took off 2 bases at V and 0 bases at J, with 11 bases between the two ends. The CDR3 consists of 16 residues. Germline V CDR1 and CDR2: SGHTA, FQGNSA.

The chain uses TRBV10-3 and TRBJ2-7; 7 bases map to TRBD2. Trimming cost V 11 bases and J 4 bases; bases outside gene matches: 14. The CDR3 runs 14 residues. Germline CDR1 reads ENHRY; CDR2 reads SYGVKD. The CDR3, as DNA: TGTGCCTCTGAGGGAGGGGAGGGTGCGTACGAGCAGTACTTC. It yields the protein CASEGGEGAYEQYF.